The subject of this entry is one TCR beta chain. Its specific antigen is unknown. No base qualities exist here, and no much larger clone lies one base off it. The data stem from a study of cytomegalovirus exposure and HLA in healthy donors (dated by TCRdb to the late 2010s). In the study overall: In an earlier analysis of several hundred of the donors, approximately 260 Gb of sequence data and 117 million unique TCR beta sequences from about 179 million T cells were reported. About 300 gigabases of sequencing data and approximately 85 million unique TCR sequences were included in an early release covering under 650 HLA-typed donors. Of the 300 to 500 genotyped donors, 81% were placed in the genetic ancestry cluster associated with self-reported Caucasian donors. The aim of the study was to test whether cataloging public T cell receptors could identify signatures of past pathogen exposure. Using immunosequencing, the study profiled T cell repertoires from roughly 650 subjects and related those repertoires to cytomegalovirus serostatus. Besides the first cohort of roughly 640 subjects, a separate validation cohort made up of some 110 different subjects was used. To predict cytomegalovirus infection status, the study combined high-throughput TCR immunosequencing, statistical association of individual TCRs with disease status, and machine learning. A later analysis re-examined previously published TCR beta repertoires from several hundred donors and added high-resolution HLA genotyping to investigate patterns of TCR occurrence. Rather than drawing on any new phenotypic data, the later analysis identified candidate immune exposures from TCR beta sequences and the way those sequences occurred across donors. To decide whether each TCR beta V gene segment behaved as functional or pseudogenic, an earlier analysis of over 500 of the donors relied on high-throughput TCR beta sequencing. Donor age, sex, ethnicity and CMV serostatus were compiled alongside the repertoire data. A later genetic analysis took genome-wide SNP genotypes for about three fifths of the 666 donors and used that subset as a discovery cohort. All discovery cohort repertoires had been generated on a single sequencing platform. Both class I and class II loci were covered by HLA typing, at four-digit resolution. Typing coverage varied by locus: roughly 629-640 donors for A, B, C, DRB1 and DQB1; approximately 500 for DQA1; more than 600 for DPA1; about 450 for DPB1. Five DR-DQ haplotypes were treated as single units for association and clustering because of strong linkage in the cohort. Across 398 genotyped donors of the cohort, an average of about 240,000 unique TCR beta nucleotide sequences per donor were sequenced, and approximately 17% of those sequences were non-productive.

Overall study results and their limits: Compared with equally common non-associated chains, HLA-associated TCR beta chains in a later analysis were more clonally expanded and had lower generation probabilities. Correlated functional status among segregating V segments might reflect linkage disequilibrium, but an unknown experimental factor could not be ruled out. This cohort had only TCR beta chains sequenced, and the lack of alpha or paired-chain data limited which features could be detected. In an earlier analysis of roughly 560 of the donors, most TCR beta V segments were observed in productive rearrangements about 90% or about 30% of the time, broadly matching IMGT annotations. The classifier was reported to diagnose cytomegalovirus status with high specificity and sensitivity in both the original and validation cohorts. The 87-base-pair reads could not distinguish some IMGT-functional V segments, including TRBV6-2 and TRBV6-3, so those segments were excluded. In a later analysis, TCR association rates were found to vary across HLA loci, with the most associated TCRs seen for DRB1 alleles and the fewest for HLA-C alleles. Roughly uniform sequencing depth across donors was assumed in presence/absence analyses, although this assumption may not hold. A cluster of highly shared sequence variants was judged likely to represent a technical artifact of the sequencing pipeline. According to a later analysis, most CMV-associated TCR beta chains appeared to be HLA-restricted, and the HLA associations seemed to be driven largely by CMV exposure. A further reported finding was that TCR beta sequences accurately predicted the HLA-A and HLA-B alleles for most subjects in the first cohort. According to the authors, the approach could potentially be generalized to other disease states and immunological phenotypes. In a later analysis, several top co-occurrence clusters were reported to appear linked to parvovirus B19, influenza, CMV and Epstein-Barr virus. HLA typing was unavailable for some donors at each locus, so association tests used only the typed subset. Most TCR sequences were observed very rarely across donors, whereas some public TCRs were present in many individuals. A total of 150 or so TCR beta chains were listed by the study as associated with cytomegalovirus. Because counts were too low, roughly 16 rarely observed V segments, including chromosome 9 orphons, were left out of the earlier analysis of a few hundred of the donors. In vitro tests confirmed that a few of the cytomegalovirus-associated TCR beta chains recognize cytomegalovirus antigens. According to a later genetic analysis, donors in an Asian-associated ancestry cluster had fewer N-insertions in productive TCRs than the approximately 630-donor mean. Strong co-occurrence of HLA alleles, especially DR and DQ, made assigning TCR associations to individual alleles difficult. In a later genetic analysis, a missense DCLRE1C variant was associated with V-gene and J-gene trimming of TCR beta chains, and the association was replicated in an independent cohort. CMV serostatus was the only immune exposure information available for the cohort. In a later analysis, 15,000 to 20,000 TCR beta sequences were associated with specific HLA alleles at a false discovery rate of 0.05.

Trimming removed 6 bases from V and 9 bases from J; the gene matches leave 6 bases unexplained. Measured from the cysteine to the phenylalanine, the CDR3 is 14 residues long. Only CDR3 DNA is held: 42 bases, read in frame from base 1. From the germline V gene, CDR1 is SGHTA and CDR2 is FQGTGA. Preparation of the library involved the immunoSEQ multiplex PCR assay. For the multiplex PCR, a mixture combining 60 forward primers for TCR Vbeta segments and 13 reverse primers for TCR Jbeta segments was used. The CDR3 region of rearranged TCR beta genes was amplified from genomic DNA with a multiplex PCR assay. Amplified TCR beta libraries were sequenced as 87-base-pair reads on the Illumina HiSeq System. The original methods were these. In a later analysis, 80 million or so unique TCR beta chains were counted across the roughly 700 repertoires, and roughly 11 million of these chains were shared by at least two donors. A nearest-neighbor algorithm error-corrected the raw reads and collapsed the reads into unique sequences, merging closely related sequences to remove PCR and sequencing errors. V, D and J gene segments were assigned by aligning CDR3 sequences to IMGT reference sequences. For a sequence to be retained, at least a six-nucleotide match to both a V gene segment and a J gene segment was required. Rearrangements were called productive when the CDR3 lacked stop codons and stayed in frame with V and J; all others were non-productive. Following IMGT convention, CDR3 was defined as the stretch from the second conserved V-encoded cysteine up to the conserved J-encoded phenylalanine. Sequences without an unambiguous match to a single V gene segment were excluded from the earlier analysis of 587 of the donors. An earlier analysis of a few hundred of the donors classified V segments as functional when productive rearrangements were above 56.7% and as segregating when the standard deviation between donors was above 5%. A statistical classification framework was developed to diagnose cytomegalovirus status using the catalog of TCR beta chain sequences. In a later analysis, V and J genes were assigned by comparing TCR nucleotide sequences against IMGT/GENE-DB human TR gene sequences. In a later analysis, CDR3 sequences and most-parsimonious VDJ recombination scenarios were assigned using the TCRdist pipeline. A later analysis defined each TCR beta chain by its CDR3 amino acid sequence plus V-gene family, and excluded reads lacking a unique V-gene family. To address suspected cross-contamination and a sequencing artifact, a later analysis removed some 620 highly shared, low-generation-probability nucleotide sequences. A later analysis calculated a clonal expansion index for each public chain from normalized within-repertoire ranks of inferred template counts. In a later analysis, generation probabilities were computed with a VDJ recombination model fitted to out-of-frame rearrangements, and the resulting probabilities were checked against IGoR. A later analysis scored TCR-TCR, TCR-HLA and TCR-CMV co-occurrence with hypergeometric tests, applying a repertoire-size bias correction to TCR pairs. False discovery rates were estimated in a later analysis by permuting HLA or CMV assignments 20 times. In a later analysis, co-occurring TCRs were grouped using DBSCAN, and TCRdist sequence similarity was added for clustering within HLA-allele-positive subsets. Repertoires with fewer than 30,000 or more than 120,000 public chains were left out of co-occurrence clustering, as were a handful of repertoires with anomalous nucleotide sharing. This immuneACCESS table, as held by TCRdb, lists in-frame sequences with V and J called but not all clones. Of the missing ones, under half trace to an unresolved V gene in checked studies; the others have no known cause. V, J and clone size reflect that table, while D and trimming were determined from the DNA. The sample contains more than 95,000 clones, under 65% of them found a single time. Jointly, the top ten make up approximately 3% of the sample.

The cohort comprised more than 550 healthy bone marrow donors. At the time of sampling, all cohort members were nominally healthy, though unrecorded immune exposures were likely present. The donor tested CMV seronegative and was one of the 352 seronegative cohort members. A peripheral blood sample was provided by each donor, and peripheral blood mononuclear cells were used for TCR beta sequencing. The Qiagen DNeasy Blood Extraction Kit was used to extract genomic DNA from the blood cell samples. The sample consisted of PBMCs. The rearrangement joined TRBV7-3 to TRBJ2-1; TRBD2 matches 12 bases in the middle. The receptor was derived from a man aged 60 to 75 in good health and CMV-seronegative. This receptor has the CDR3 CASSRLAGALEQFF. The DNA reads TGTGCCAGCAGTAGACTAGCGGGAGCCCTTGAGCAGTTCTTC.